These 28 T cell receptor beta chains were all obtained from the same sample, sequenced in a study of CD8+CD57+ T cells in acquired aplastic anemia (dated by TCRdb to 2016 to 2019). Data came from an Illumina HiSeq 2000. Genomic DNA was used as template for profiling of TCR beta VDJ combinations and CDR3 sequences. The raw public reads went through TCRdb reprocessing: fastp at Q25, MiXCR clone calling, in-frame beta chains kept. Rows with a matching CDR3 protein are joined into one entry that keeps the most common DNA and genes. The sample yields about 81,000 distinct CDR3 sequences; around 42% were counted once. The ten largest clones represent approximately 61% of the sample. The sequencing sample was made of sorted CD4+, CD8+, or CD8+CD57+ T cells (not recorded which) from PBMCs. The receptors were gathered from a human donor in good health, serving as a control.

This chain connects TRBV24-1 to TRBJ1-1; maybe TRBD1 (5 bases). The germline V gene encodes CDR1 KGHDR and CDR2 SFDVKD. Trimming removed 7 bases at V and 3 bases at J, with 14 bases between. The CDR3 consists of 14 residues. DNA of the CDR3: TGTGCCACCAGCCAGGCGGGGGGGGACACTGAAGCTTTCTTT. Translating it yields CATSQAGGDTEAFF.

This chain connects TRBV15 to TRBJ2-1; 7 nucleotides match TRBD2. V dropped 1 base and J dropped 16; count of bases not matched to a gene: 13. Germline CDR1 and CDR2: LNHNV and YYDKDF (reference sequence). The CDR3 has 14 residues. For the CDR3, the DNA is TGTGCCACCAGCAGAGCGGACCCAGCTAGCGGACATTTCTTC. Translating gives CATSRADPASGHFF.

This clonotype was counted many times. This chain links TRBV9 with TRBJ2-1; no definite D call. This CDR3 contains 11 residues. V was cut by 1 base and J by 4 bases, with 0 bases left in between. Germline lookup yields CDR1 SGDLS and CDR2 YYNGEE. The CDR3 nucleotides are TGTGCCAGCAGCGTATACAATGAGCAGTTCTTC. Its translation: CASSVYNEQFF. Full variable domain (rest looked up from reference TRBV9 and TRBJ2-1): DSGVTQTPKHLITATGQRVTLRCSPRSGDLSVYWYQQSLDQGLQFLIQYYNGEERAKGNILERFSAQQFPDLHSELNLSSLELGDSALYFCASSVYNEQFFGPGTRLTVL.

The table lists this clonotype with many counts. J is TRBJ1-1 and V is TRBV7-2; D is undetermined. The V gene lost 2 bases and the J gene lost 9 bases, with 10 bases spanning the gap. Germline V lookup: CDR1 SGHTA, CDR2 FQGNSA. The CDR3 totals 12 residues. The CDR3 DNA sequence: TGTGCCAGCAGCTTAAAGGCAGCCCAAGCTTTCTTT. This sequence encodes CASSLKAAQAFF.

Notes on this clonotype: Being one base from a much bigger clone, this may be a read error. The chain joins TRBV5-3 to TRBJ2-7; weak D call: TRBD1 (5 bases). TRBV5-3 is given ORF status, its function remaining uncertain. There are 13 residues in the CDR3. The V end lost 10 bases, the J end lost 4 bases, and 18 bases lay between the germline ends. CDR3 residues: CAGSLDRNYEQYF. The CDR3 region has the DNA TGTGCCGGCAGCCTCGACAGAAATTACGAGCAGTACTTC.

This clonotype has at least ten counts. The chain recombines TRBV7-9 with TRBJ2-3; possibly TRBD2 for D (5 bases). CDR1 and CDR2 (germline): SEHNR, FQNEAQ (reference sequence). Trimming took 3 bases from V and 2 from J, leaving 6 bases between them. This CDR3 has 13 amino acids. CDR3 residues: CASSLDFTDTQYF. The CDR3 nucleotides read TGTGCCAGCAGCTTGGACTTCACAGATACGCAGTATTTT. Combining the CDR3 with reference TRBV7-9 and TRBJ2-3 gives the whole variable domain DTGVSQNPRHKITKRGQNVTFRCDPISEHNRLYWYRQTLGQGPEFLTYFQNEAQLEKSRLLSDRFSAERPKGSFSTLEIQRTEQGDSAMYLCASSLDFTDTQYFGPGTRLTVL.

The chain combines TRBV6-2 or TRBV6-3 with TRBJ2-1; 8 positions match TRBD1. The junction had 5 bases not matched to a gene; V was cut back by 6 bases and J by 4 bases. The CDR3 is 14 residues long. Germline V gene data show CDR1 as MNHEY and CDR2 as SVGEGT. CDR3 DNA sequence: TGTGCCAGCAGCCCGGGACAGGAGTACAATGAGCAGTTCTTC. Protein sequence: CASSPGQEYNEQFF.

This clonotype was counted only a few times. The V gene is TRBV4-2, the J gene TRBJ2-1, with TRBD2 matching over 10 bases. Germline V CDR1 and CDR2: LGHNA, YNFKEQ. Trimming took 2 bases from V and 4 from J; bases not matched to a gene: 8. The CDR3 spans 17 residues. The CDR3 region is CASSQTKGTSVYNEQFF. The CDR3 nucleotides are TGTGCCAGCAGCCAAACAAAAGGGACTAGCGTATACAATGAGCAGTTCTTC.

Note on this clonotype: It may be a read error: a sequence one base away is much more abundant. V usage is TRBV12-3 or TRBV12-4 and J usage is TRBJ2-1, with unresolved D. CDR3 length equals 13 residues. Trimming cost V 7 bases and J 9 bases, with 16 bases left between them. CDR3 region: CASTPGSHSEQFF. CDR3 DNA: TGTGCCAGCACCCCTGGATCCCACAGTGAGCAGTTCTTC.

This clonotype turned up a few times. V usage is TRBV2 and J usage is TRBJ1-1; TRBD1 aligns across 8 bases. The germline CDR1 and CDR2 sequences are SNHLY and FYNNEI. The CDR3 length is 13 residues. Trimming took 6 bases from V and 5 from J; bases not matched to a gene: 5. CDR3 sequence (DNA): TGTGCCAGCAGGGACAGGGATTGGACTGAAGCTTTCTTT. This sequence encodes CASRDRDWTEAFF.

This clonotype was seen repeatedly, ten times or more. The chain is built from TRBV6-1 and TRBJ2-7; 9 bases match TRBD2. Germline CDR1 reads MNHNS; CDR2 reads SASEGT. This CDR3 contains 14 residues. Losses at the gene ends were 6 bases for V and 3 bases for J; bases not matched to a gene: 6. As DNA, the CDR3 is TGTGCCAGCAGGGAGACTAGCGGTGACTACGAGCAGTACTTC. Its protein is CASRETSGDYEQYF.

This chain links TRBV10-3 with TRBJ1-1; no definite D call. Germline lookup yields CDR1 ENHRY and CDR2 SYGVKD. This CDR3 is built from 13 residues. V lost 10 bases to trimming and J lost 4 bases, with 16 bases between them. The CDR3 coding sequence is TGTGCCAGCAACCCGAGGAGGGCCACTGAAGCTTTCTTT. Translating it yields CASNPRRATEAFF.

This clonotype has a handful of counts. A much larger clone differs by one base, so this may be a read error. This chain's CDR3 is CASSYSCEQYF. The CDR3 bases are TGTGCCAGCAGTTACTCCTGCGAGCAGTACTTC. This rearrangement joins TRBV6-5 to TRBJ2-7; D ambiguous. Germline-derived CDR1 and CDR2 are MNHEY and SVGAGI. CDR3 size: 11 residues.

The CDR3 nucleotides read TGCGCCAGCAGCCTAGGGACAGGGGGCTTCGGCACTGAAGCTTTCTTT. Its translation is CASSLGTGGFGTEAFF. The V call is TRBV5-1, the J call TRBJ1-1; 12 nucleotides match TRBD1. The length of the CDR3 is 16 residues. Germline V lookup: CDR1 SGHRS, CDR2 YFSETQ. Germline trimming cut 4 bases from V and 4 bases from J; bases unmatched to any gene: 8.

The gene calls are TRBV11-2 and TRBJ1-1; D is perhaps TRBD1 (6 bases). The CDR3 is 14 amino acids. Per the germline V gene, CDR1 is SGHAT and CDR2 is FQNNGV. V lost 4 bases to trimming and J lost 3 bases, with 12 bases between them. The CDR3 loop is CASSSGGQYTEAFF. The CDR3 bases are TGTGCCAGCAGCTCCGGTGGACAGTACACTGAAGCTTTCTTT.

This clonotype was found many times. The chain uses TRBV29-1 and TRBJ2-3; 14 nucleotides match TRBD2. The CDR3 runs 17 residues. CDR1 is SQVTM, CDR2 ANQGSEA, per germline. The V segment lost 6 bases and the J segment 5 bases; nucleotides outside the gene matches: 13. The CDR3 DNA is TGCAGCGTGGGCCCGGCGACTAGCGGGGGGGCTGGAGATACGCAGTATTTT. Translating gives CSVGPATSGGAGDTQYF.

J is TRBJ2-7 and V is TRBV11-1; tentative D call: TRBD1 (5 bases). Germline V lookup: CDR1 SGHAT, CDR2 FQDESV (reference sequence). Trimming left V 3 bases short and J 0 bases short, with 18 bases between. The CDR3 loop spans 17 amino acids. The CDR3 loop is CASSLGTTVLSSYEQYV. In DNA form, the CDR3 reads TGTGCCAGCAGCTTGGGTACGACAGTACTCAGCTCCTACGAGCAGTACGTC.

Of note for this clonotype: A read error may be the cause here, since a much bigger clone is one base away. V is TRBV30 and J is TRBJ1-2; D unclear. Germline V gene data show CDR1 as GTSNPN and CDR2 as SVGIG (reference sequence). The CDR3 loop spans 11 amino acids. The CDR3 sequence is CAWAANYGDTF. DNA for the CDR3: TGTGCCTGGGCCGCTAACTATGGCGACACCTTC.

This chain joins TRBV19 and TRBJ1-1, with unresolved D. This CDR3 comprises 15 residues. Per germline, CDR1 LNHDA and CDR2 SQIVND (reference sequence). V lost 3 bases and J lost 4, with 15 bases in between. CDR3 in DNA: TGTGCCAGTAGTATTCGAAGTGGGGAGGGCACTGAAGCTTTCTTT. Translated, it gives CASSIRSGEGTEAFF.

The chain carries TRBV6-2 or TRBV6-3 and TRBJ2-2, with 8 positions matching TRBD2. This CDR3 comprises 15 residues. Germline V lookup: CDR1 MNHEY, CDR2 SVGEGT. V was pared by 10 bases and J by 4 bases, with 11 bases of the junction left unmatched. The CDR3 DNA follows: TGTGCCACCAGCCGGGGGGGCTTAGTCACCGGGGAGCTGTTTTTT. Protein product: CATSRGGLVTGELFF.

The V call is TRBV20-1, the J call TRBJ2-3; a possible D gene is TRBD2 (6 bases). Germline CDR1 DFQATT, CDR2 SNEGSKA (reference sequence). This CDR3 is 14 amino acids long. V lost 3 bases to trimming and J lost 2 bases, with 12 bases between them. The CDR3 protein is CSARLGLTTDTQYF. The CDR3 nucleotides read TGCAGTGCTAGGTTGGGACTCACCACAGATACGCAGTATTTT.

This clonotype came up many times. The chain is built from TRBV7-8 and TRBJ2-7; tentative D call: TRBD1 (6 bases). V lost 7 bases and J 6 bases, leaving 13 bases between the germline ends. This CDR3 spans 12 amino acids. Looked up from germline, CDR1 is SGHVS and CDR2 is FQNEAQ. The CDR3, as DNA: TGTGCCAGCAACTCAGGGGCCGGCGAGCAGTACTTC. It specifies CASNSGAGEQYF.

The chain joins TRBV20-1 to TRBJ1-6, with unresolved D. Per the germline V gene, CDR1 is DFQATT and CDR2 is SNEGSKA (reference sequence). The CDR3 has 11 residues. Trimming cost V 3 bases and J 6 bases, with 3 bases left between them. DNA for the CDR3: TGCAGTGCTAGTCCTAATTCACCCCTCCACTTT. Residues: CSASPNSPLHF.

As regards this clonotype: A much larger clone sits a single nucleotide away, making a read error possible. This is likely a read error, given that the CDR3 carries no conserved phenylalanine or tryptophan at its end. The gene calls are TRBV6-1 and TRBJ2-7; D is ambiguous. The CDR3 runs 17 residues. Germline V gene lookup returns CDR1 MNHNS and CDR2 SASEGT. Trimming removed 6 bases at V and 0 bases at J, with 21 bases between. The CDR3 sequence is CASSSLFENQNSYEQYS. DNA for the CDR3: TGTGCCAGCAGCTCTCTGTTCGAAAACCAAAACTCCTACGAGCAGTACTCC.

Concerning this clonotype itself: Just one base apart from a much larger clone, this may be a read error. It is likely a read error, because the conserved phenylalanine at the end of the CDR3 is missing. The chain links TRBV20-1 to TRBJ1-2; no clear D. The CDR3 has 9 residues. Germline loops: CDR1 DFQATT, CDR2 SNEGSKA (reference sequence). The CDR3 sequence: CRPAGGYTL. The CDR3 coding sequence is TGCAGGCCGGCGGGGGGCTACACCCTC.

The table lists this clonotype with a few counts. V gene TRBV30 combines with J gene TRBJ1-2; D may be TRBD1 (6 bases). The CDR3 sequence is 15 residues long. Per the germline V gene, CDR1 is GTSNPN and CDR2 is SVGIG (reference sequence). The V gene lost 6 bases and the J gene lost 2 bases, with 19 bases spanning the gap. The CDR3 spells CACPRPEGENYGYTF. The CDR3 nucleotides read TGTGCCTGCCCGCGGCCGGAGGGGGAGAACTATGGCTACACCTTC.

Ten or more counts support this clonotype. The CDR3 region has the DNA TGTGCCAGCAGCGTAGGGCCGGGGGGGACGGAGACCCAGTACTTC. Encoded protein: CASSVGPGGTETQYF. The rearrangement joins TRBV9 to TRBJ2-5, with TRBD2 identical over 8 bases. The germline gives CDR1 SGDLS, CDR2 YYNGEE. Germline trimming cut 0 bases from V and 5 bases from J; bases unmatched to any gene: 6. This CDR3 is built from 15 residues.

In its sample, this clonotype was seen many times. J is TRBJ1-4 and V is TRBV5-8; D ambiguous. The CDR3 has 12 residues. Germline V lookup: CDR1 SGHTS, CDR2 YDEGEE. The V gene lost 7 bases and the J gene lost 8 bases, with 12 bases spanning the gap. The CDR3, as DNA: TGTGCCAGCCATACGCGGGGAGAAAAACTGTTTTTT. It yields the protein CASHTRGEKLFF.